The clone carrying this TCR beta chain occurred a few times. Its antigen is still unknown. Each sample yielded at least 5.5 micrograms of PBMC total RNA. The data stem from a study of blood T cells in healthy people across ages. Study observations and caveats: Getting older went along with TCR beta diversity per million T cells dropping roughly linearly.

Using a J-beta primer mix together with a sample-barcoded 5' primer, a second PCR was run for about 7 to 12 cycles. Each cDNA molecule, via a template-switch adaptor with 12 random nucleotides, was tagged. TCRdb re-called the 5' RACE reads through MiXCR, storing one row per CDR3 protein. The table includes about 1.7 million distinct CDR3 sequences, about 28% detected once. V was cut by 3 bases and J by 9 bases, with 12 bases left in between. The CDR3 loop spans 13 amino acids. Germline V CDR1 and CDR2: SEHNR, FQNEAQ (reference sequence). The sample taken for sequencing was blood. The sequence came from a woman in her twenties or thirties in good health. The V gene is TRBV7-9, the J gene TRBJ2-1, with D maybe TRBD2 (6 bases). In DNA, the CDR3 is TGTGCCAGCAGCTTTGATGGAGGGAGTGAGCAGTTCTTC. This translates into CASSFDGGSEQFF.